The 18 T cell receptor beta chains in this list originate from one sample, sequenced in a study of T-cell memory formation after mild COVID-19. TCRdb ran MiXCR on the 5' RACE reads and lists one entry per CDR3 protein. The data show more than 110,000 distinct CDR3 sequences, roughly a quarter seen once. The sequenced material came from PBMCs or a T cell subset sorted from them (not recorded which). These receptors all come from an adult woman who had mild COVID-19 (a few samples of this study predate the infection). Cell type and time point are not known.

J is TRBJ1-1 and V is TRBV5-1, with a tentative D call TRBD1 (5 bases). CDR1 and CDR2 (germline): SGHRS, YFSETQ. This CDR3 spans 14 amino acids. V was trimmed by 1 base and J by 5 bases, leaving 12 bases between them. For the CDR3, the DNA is TGCGCCAGCAGCTTGATGGTGGGGGATACTGAAGCTTTCTTT. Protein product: CASSLMVGDTEAFF.

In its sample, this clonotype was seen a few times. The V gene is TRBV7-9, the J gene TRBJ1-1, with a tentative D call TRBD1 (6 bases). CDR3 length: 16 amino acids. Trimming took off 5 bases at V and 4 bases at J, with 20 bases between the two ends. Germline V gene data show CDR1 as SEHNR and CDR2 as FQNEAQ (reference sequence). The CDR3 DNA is TGTGCCAGCAGCCCCCGACTGACAGGAGGGCCCACTGAAGCTTTCTTT. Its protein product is CASSPRLTGGPTEAFF.

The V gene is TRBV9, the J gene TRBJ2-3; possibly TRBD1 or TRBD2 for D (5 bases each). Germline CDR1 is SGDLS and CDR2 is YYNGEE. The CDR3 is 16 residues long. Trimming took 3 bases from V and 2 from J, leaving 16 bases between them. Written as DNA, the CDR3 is TGTGCCAGCAGCGCCGACCGGGACCATAACACAGATACGCAGTATTTT. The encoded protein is CASSADRDHNTDTQYF.

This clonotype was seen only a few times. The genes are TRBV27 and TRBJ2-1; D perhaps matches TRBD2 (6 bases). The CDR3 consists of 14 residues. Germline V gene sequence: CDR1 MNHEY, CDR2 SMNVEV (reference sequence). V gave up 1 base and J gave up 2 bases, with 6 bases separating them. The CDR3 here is CASSLWGAYNEQFF. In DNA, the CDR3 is TGTGCCAGCAGTTTATGGGGGGCCTACAATGAGCAGTTCTTC.

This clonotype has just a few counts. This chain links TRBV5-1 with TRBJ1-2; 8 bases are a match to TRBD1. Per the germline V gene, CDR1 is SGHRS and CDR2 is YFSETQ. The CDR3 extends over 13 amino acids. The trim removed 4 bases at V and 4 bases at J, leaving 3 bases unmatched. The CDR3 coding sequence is TGCGCCAGCAGCGCGGGACAGGCCTATGGCTACACCTTC. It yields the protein CASSAGQAYGYTF.

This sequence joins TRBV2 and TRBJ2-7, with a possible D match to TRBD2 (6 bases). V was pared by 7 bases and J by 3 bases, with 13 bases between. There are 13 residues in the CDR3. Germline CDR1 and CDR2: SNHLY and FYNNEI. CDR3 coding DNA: TGTGCCAGCATTGCGGGACGAAACTACGAGCAGTACTTC. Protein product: CASIAGRNYEQYF.

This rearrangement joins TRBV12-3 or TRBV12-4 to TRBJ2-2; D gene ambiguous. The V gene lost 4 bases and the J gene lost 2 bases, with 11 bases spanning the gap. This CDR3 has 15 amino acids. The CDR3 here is CASSSASSNTGELFF. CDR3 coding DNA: TGTGCCAGCAGTTCCGCCTCGAGTAACACCGGGGAGCTGTTTTTT.

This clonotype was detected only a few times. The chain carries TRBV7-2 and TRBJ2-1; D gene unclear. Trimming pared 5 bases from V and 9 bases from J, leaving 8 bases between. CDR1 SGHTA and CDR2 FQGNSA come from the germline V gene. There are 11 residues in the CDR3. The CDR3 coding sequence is TGTGCCAGCAGCCTCTCTACTGAGCAGTTCTTC. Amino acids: CASSLSTEQFF.

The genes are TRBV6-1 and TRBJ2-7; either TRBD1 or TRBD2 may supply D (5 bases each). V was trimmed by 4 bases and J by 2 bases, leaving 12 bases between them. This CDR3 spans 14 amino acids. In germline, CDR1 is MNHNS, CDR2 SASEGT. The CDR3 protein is CASSGGTGTYEQYF. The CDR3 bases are TGTGCCAGCAGTGGGGGGACGGGGACCTACGAGCAGTACTTC.

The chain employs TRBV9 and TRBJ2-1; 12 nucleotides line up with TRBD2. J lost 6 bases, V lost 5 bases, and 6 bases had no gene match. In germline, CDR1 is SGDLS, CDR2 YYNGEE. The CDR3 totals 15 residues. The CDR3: CASSLTSGGRNEQFF. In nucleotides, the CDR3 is TGTGCCAGCAGTCTTACTAGCGGGGGGCGCAATGAGCAGTTCTTC.

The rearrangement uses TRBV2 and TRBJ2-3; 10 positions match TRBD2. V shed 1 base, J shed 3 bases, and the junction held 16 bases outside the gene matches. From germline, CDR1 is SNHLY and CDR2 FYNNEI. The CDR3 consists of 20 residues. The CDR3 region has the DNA TGTGCCAGCAGTGAAGGAGGGTTAGCGGGAGGCCTCATGGGGACAGATACGCAGTATTTT. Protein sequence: CASSEGGLAGGLMGTDTQYF.

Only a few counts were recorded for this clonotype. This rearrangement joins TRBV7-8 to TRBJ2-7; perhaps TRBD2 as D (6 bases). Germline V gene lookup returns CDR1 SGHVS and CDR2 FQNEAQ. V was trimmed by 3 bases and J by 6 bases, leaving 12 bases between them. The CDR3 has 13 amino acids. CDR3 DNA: TGTGCCAGCAGCTTTGTCCAGGGAGGCGAGCAGTACTTC. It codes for CASSFVQGGEQYF.

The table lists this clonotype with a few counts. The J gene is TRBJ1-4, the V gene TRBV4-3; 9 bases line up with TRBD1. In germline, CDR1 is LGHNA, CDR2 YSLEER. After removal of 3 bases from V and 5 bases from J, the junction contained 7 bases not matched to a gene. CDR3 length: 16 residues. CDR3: CASSQTRGQGNEKLFF. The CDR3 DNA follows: TGCGCCAGCAGCCAGACAAGAGGACAGGGGAATGAAAAACTGTTTTTT.

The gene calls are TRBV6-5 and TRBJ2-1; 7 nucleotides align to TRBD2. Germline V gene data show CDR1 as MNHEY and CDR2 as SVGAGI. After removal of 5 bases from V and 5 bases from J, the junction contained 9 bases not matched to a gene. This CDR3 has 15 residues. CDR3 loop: CASSITGTINNEQFF. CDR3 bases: TGTGCCAGCAGTATAACCGGGACTATCAACAATGAGCAGTTCTTC.

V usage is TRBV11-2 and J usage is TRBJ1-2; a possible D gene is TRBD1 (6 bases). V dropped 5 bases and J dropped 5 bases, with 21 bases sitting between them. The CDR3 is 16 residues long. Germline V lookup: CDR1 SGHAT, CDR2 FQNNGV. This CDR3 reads CASSIGQRMDYYGYTF. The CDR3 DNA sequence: TGTGCCAGCAGCATCGGACAGCGCATGGACTATTATGGCTACACCTTC.

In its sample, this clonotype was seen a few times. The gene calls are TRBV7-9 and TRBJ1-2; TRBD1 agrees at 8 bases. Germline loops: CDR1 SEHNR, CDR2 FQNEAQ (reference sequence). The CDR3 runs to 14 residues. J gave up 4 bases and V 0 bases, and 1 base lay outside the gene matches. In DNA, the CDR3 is TGTGCCAGCAGCTTAGCGGACAGGGTCTATGGCTACACCTTC. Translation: CASSLADRVYGYTF.

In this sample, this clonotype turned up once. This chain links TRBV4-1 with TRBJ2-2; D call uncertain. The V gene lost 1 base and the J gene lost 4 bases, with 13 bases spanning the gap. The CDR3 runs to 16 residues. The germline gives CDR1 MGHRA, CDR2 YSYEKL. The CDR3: CASSQGRVSSTGELFF. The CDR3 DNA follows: TGCGCCAGCAGCCAAGGCCGGGTTTCGAGCACCGGGGAGCTGTTTTTT.

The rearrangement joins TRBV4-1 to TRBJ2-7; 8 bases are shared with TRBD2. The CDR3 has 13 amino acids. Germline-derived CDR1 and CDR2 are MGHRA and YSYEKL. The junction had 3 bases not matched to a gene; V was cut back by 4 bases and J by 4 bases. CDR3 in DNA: TGCGCCAGCAGCCGGGCGGGGGGTTACGAGCAGTACTTC. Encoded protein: CASSRAGGYEQYF.